The 10 T cell receptor beta chains below come from one sample, sequenced in a study of cytomegalovirus exposure and HLA in healthy donors. PCR employed 60 Vbeta and 13 Jbeta primers. Some clones are missing from TCRdb's copy, which holds only in-frame ones; the method was immunoSEQ multiplex PCR. This sample has about 130,000 clones; 70% to 85% occur once, and the top ten carry about 6.8%. The sequenced sample consisted of PBMCs. These receptors originate from a middle-aged man in good health and CMV-seropositive.

The chain recombines TRBV15 with TRBJ1-2; possibly TRBD1 for D (5 bases). The CDR3 is 14 residues long. V was pared by 5 bases and J by 6 bases, with 16 bases between. The germline gives CDR1 LNHNV, CDR2 YYDKDF (reference sequence). The CDR3 DNA reads as TGTGCCACCAGCTTGGGGCACAGTATTGATGGCTACACCTTC. It codes for CATSLGHSIDGYTF.

V usage is TRBV28 and J usage is TRBJ2-7; 7 nucleotides align to TRBD1. CDR3 length equals 14 residues. After removal of 8 bases from V and 4 bases from J, the junction contained 11 bases not matched to a gene. Germline loops: CDR1 MDHEN, CDR2 SYDVKM. CDR3 residues: CASGTGTVPYEQYF. The DNA of the CDR3 is TGTGCCAGCGGAACCGGGACAGTACCTTACGAGCAGTACTTC.

The gene calls are TRBV7-3 and TRBJ2-3; TRBD2 matches at 9 bases. In germline, CDR1 is SGHTA, CDR2 FQGTGA. This CDR3 has 15 residues. The V gene end was trimmed by 4 bases and the J gene end by 7 bases; junction bases not matched to a gene: 9. CDR3 nucleotide sequence: TGTGCCAGCAGCTCCTTTAGCGGGAGAGGAAATACGCAGTATTTT. Translating it yields CASSSFSGRGNTQYF.

This clone was detected only a few times. V and J are TRBV28 and TRBJ2-7, with D perhaps TRBD2 (5 bases). The V gene's germline CDR1 is MDHEN and CDR2 SYDVKM. With 4 bases removed from V and 2 bases from J, the gap between germline ends came to 12 bases. CDR3 size: 14 residues. CDR3 loop: CASSSLGLTYEQYF. The CDR3 bases are TGTGCCAGCAGTTCTCTCGGACTGACCTACGAGCAGTACTTC.

The chain couples TRBV10-1 to TRBJ1-1; D perhaps matches TRBD1 (5 bases). The germline CDR1 and CDR2 sequences are WNHNN and SYGVQD (reference sequence). Between the trimmed V and J ends, which lost 0 bases and 4 bases, there was a span of 12 bases. The CDR3 has 15 residues. CDR3 protein: CASSESRQGSTEAFF. Written as DNA, the CDR3 is TGCGCCAGCAGTGAGTCGCGGCAGGGAAGCACTGAAGCTTTCTTT.

This chain connects TRBV11-2 to TRBJ2-6; D gene unclear. The CDR3 spans 15 residues. Trimming pared 5 bases from V and 2 bases from J, leaving 10 bases between. Germline V gives CDR1 SGHAT, CDR2 FQNNGV. The CDR3 DNA follows: TGTGCCAGCAGCCTCCCCCCGGCTGGGGCCAACGTCCTGACTTTC. It translates to CASSLPPAGANVLTF. The full variable domain, its missing parts supplied by reference TRBV11-2 and TRBJ2-6, is EAGVAQSPRYKIIEKRQSVAFWCNPISGHATLYWYQQILGQGPKLLIQFQNNGVVDDSQLPKDRFSAERLKGVDSTLKIQPAKLEDSAVYLCASSLPPAGANVLTFGAGSRLTVL.

This chain connects TRBV5-4 to TRBJ2-2; D remains ambiguous. The CDR3 spans 13 residues. The germline CDR1 and CDR2 sequences are SGHNT and YYREEE (reference sequence). V lost 0 bases to trimming and J lost 5 bases, with 5 bases between them. The CDR3 reads CASSLASTGELFF. The CDR3 DNA follows: TGTGCCAGCAGCTTGGCCTCGACCGGGGAGCTGTTTTTT.

This clone was observed a handful of times. The chain combines TRBV4-1 with TRBJ1-1; 7 positions match TRBD1. This CDR3 spans 14 amino acids. J gave up 3 bases and V 0 bases, and 1 base lay outside the gene matches. CDR1 is MGHRA, CDR2 YSYEKL, per germline. The CDR3 region has the DNA TGCGCCAGCAGCCAAGACGGACAGGACACTGAAGCTTTCTTT. Translated, it gives CASSQDGQDTEAFF.

The chain is built from TRBV19 and TRBJ2-5, with a tentative D call TRBD2 (6 bases). V lost 3 bases, J lost 4 bases, and 15 bases lay in between. Germline loops: CDR1 LNHDA, CDR2 SQIVND (reference sequence). The CDR3 is made up of 15 amino acids. The CDR3 protein is CASSIPGTELETQYF. The CDR3 DNA reads as TGTGCCAGTAGTATCCCCGGGACTGAGTTAGAGACCCAGTACTTC.

The V call is TRBV7-9, the J call TRBJ2-5; TRBD1 matches 7 bases. The V and J ends lost 2 bases and 5 bases, in that order; junction bases with no gene match: 5. The CDR3 totals 14 residues. CDR1 SEHNR and CDR2 FQNEAQ come from the germline V gene (reference sequence). The CDR3 DNA is TGTGCCAGCAGCTTAACGACAGGGCGGGAGACCCAGTACTTC. This sequence encodes CASSLTTGRETQYF.